This T cell receptor beta chain came from a study of shared clonotypes between healthy human individuals. Turning to the study itself: Per-donor plates numbered three CD4 naive, three CD4 memory, two CD8 naive and one CD8 memory.

The CDR3 runs to 12 residues. Germline CDR1 is SQVTM and CDR2 is ANQGSEA. Trimming pared 4 bases from V and 1 base from J, leaving 7 bases between. Details on this clone: This sample includes further DNA sequences coding for the same CDR3.

Libraries were prepared by immunoSEQ multiplex PCR; TCRdb keeps only in-frame clonotypes and omits some of them. The table shows about 2.4 million clones, with 90% to 95% occurring only once. The TCR comes from a man between 18 and 29 years old in good health. Some clones in this sample may be carry-over from other donors' samples. Sequences were obtained from naive CD4+ T cells from PBMCs. As to subset: CD45RA+ positively selected. This chain links TRBV29-1 with TRBJ1-1; D unresolved. The CDR3 loop is CSVADGNTEAFF. The CDR3 nucleotides read TGCAGCGTTGCAGACGGGAACACTGAAGCTTTCTTT.